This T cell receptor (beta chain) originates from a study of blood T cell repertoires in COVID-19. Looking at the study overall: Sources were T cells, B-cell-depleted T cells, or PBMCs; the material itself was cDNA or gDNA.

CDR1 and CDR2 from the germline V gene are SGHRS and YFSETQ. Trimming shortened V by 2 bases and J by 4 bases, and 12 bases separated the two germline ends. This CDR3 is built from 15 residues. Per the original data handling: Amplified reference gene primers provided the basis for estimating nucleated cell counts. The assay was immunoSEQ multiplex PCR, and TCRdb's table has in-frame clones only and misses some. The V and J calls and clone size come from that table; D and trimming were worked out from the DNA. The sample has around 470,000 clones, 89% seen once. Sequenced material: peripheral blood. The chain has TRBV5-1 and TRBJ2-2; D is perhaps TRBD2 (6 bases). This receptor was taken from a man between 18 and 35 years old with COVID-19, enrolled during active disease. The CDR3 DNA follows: TGCGCCAGCAGCTTCGGGGCGGGACGCACCGGGGAGCTGTTTTTT. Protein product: CASSFGAGRTGELFF.